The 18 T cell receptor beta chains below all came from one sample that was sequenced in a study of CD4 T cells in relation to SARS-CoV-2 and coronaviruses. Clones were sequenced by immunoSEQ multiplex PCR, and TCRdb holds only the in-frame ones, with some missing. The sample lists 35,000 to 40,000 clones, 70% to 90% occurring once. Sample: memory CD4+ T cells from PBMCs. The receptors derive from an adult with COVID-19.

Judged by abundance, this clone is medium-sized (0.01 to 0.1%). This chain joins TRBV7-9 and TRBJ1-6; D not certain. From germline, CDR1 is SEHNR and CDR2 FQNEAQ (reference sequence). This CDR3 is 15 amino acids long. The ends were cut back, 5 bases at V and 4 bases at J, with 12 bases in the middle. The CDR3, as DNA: TGTGCCAGCAGCCAGGCGGGGATGTATAATTCACCCCTCCACTTT. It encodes CASSQAGMYNSPLHF. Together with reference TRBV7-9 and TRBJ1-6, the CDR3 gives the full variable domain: DTGVSQNPRHKITKRGQNVTFRCDPISEHNRLYWYRQTLGQGPEFLTYFQNEAQLEKSRLLSDRFSAERPKGSFSTLEIQRTEQGDSAMYLCASSQAGMYNSPLHFGNGTRLTVT.

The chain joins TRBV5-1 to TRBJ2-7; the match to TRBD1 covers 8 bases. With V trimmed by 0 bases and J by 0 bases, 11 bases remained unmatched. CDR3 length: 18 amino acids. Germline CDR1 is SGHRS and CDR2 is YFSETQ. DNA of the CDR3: TGCGCCAGCAGCTTGGCAGGGGGCGCAGGGGTCAACTCCTACGAGCAGTACTTC. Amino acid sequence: CASSLAGGAGVNSYEQYF. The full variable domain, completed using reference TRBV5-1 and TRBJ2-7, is KAGVTQTPRYLIKTRGQQVTLSCSPISGHRSVSWYQQTPGQGLQFLFEYFSETQRNKGNFPGRFSGRQFSNSRSEMNVSTLELGDSALYLCASSLAGGAGVNSYEQYFGPGTRLTVT.

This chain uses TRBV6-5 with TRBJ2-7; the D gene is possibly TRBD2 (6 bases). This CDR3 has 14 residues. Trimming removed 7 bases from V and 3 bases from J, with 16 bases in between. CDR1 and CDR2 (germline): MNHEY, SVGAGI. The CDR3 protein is CASTLSGLLYEQYF. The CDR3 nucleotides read TGTGCCAGCACCCTTTCGGGACTCCTCTACGAGCAGTACTTC.

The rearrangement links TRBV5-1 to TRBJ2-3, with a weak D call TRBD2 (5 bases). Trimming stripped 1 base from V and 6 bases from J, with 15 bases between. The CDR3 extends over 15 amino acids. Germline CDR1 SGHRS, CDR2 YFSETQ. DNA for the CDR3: TGCGCCAGCAGCTTGAGAGGACTGCCAATGGATACGCAGTATTTT. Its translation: CASSLRGLPMDTQYF. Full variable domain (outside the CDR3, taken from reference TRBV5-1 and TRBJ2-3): KAGVTQTPRYLIKTRGQQVTLSCSPISGHRSVSWYQQTPGQGLQFLFEYFSETQRNKGNFPGRFSGRQFSNSRSEMNVSTLELGDSALYLCASSLRGLPMDTQYFGPGTRLTVL.

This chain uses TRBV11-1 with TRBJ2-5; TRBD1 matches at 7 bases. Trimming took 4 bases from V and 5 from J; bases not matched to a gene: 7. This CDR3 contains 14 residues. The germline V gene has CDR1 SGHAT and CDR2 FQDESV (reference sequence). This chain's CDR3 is CASSSNRGGETQYF. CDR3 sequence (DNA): TGTGCCAGCAGCTCCAACAGGGGTGGGGAGACCCAGTACTTC.

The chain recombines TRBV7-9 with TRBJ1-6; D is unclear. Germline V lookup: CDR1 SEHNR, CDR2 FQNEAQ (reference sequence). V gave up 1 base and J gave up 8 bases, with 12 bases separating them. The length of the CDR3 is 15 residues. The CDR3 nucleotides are TGTGCCAGCAGCTTAGGGACCGGCCGGTATTCACCCCTCCACTTT. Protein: CASSLGTGRYSPLHF.

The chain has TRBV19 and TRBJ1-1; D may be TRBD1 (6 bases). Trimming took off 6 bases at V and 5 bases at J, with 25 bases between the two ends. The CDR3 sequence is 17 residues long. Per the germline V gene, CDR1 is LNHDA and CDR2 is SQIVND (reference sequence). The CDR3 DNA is TGTGCCAGTAGCCTATCACAGGGTCGGGGAGAACGGACTGAAGCTTTCTTT. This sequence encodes CASSLSQGRGERTEAFF. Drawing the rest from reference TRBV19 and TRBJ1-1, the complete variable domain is DGGITQSPKYLFRKEGQNVTLSCEQNLNHDAMYWYRQDPGQGLRLIYYSQIVNDFQKGDIAEGYSVSREKKESFPLTVTSAQKNPTAFYLCASSLSQGRGERTEAFFGQGTRLTVV.

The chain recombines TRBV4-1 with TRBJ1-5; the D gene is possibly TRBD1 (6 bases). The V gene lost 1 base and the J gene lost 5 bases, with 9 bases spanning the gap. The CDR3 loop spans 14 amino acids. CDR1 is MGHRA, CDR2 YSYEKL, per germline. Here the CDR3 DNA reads TGCGCCAGCAGCCAAGGGACAGACTATCAGCCCCAGCATTTT. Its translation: CASSQGTDYQPQHF.

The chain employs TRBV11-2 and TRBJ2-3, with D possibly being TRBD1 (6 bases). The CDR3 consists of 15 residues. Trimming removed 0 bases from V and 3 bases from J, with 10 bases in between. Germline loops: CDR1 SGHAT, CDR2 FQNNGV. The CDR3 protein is CASSLDPRGTDTQYF. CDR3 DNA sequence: TGTGCCAGCAGCTTAGACCCCAGGGGTACAGATACGCAGTATTTT.

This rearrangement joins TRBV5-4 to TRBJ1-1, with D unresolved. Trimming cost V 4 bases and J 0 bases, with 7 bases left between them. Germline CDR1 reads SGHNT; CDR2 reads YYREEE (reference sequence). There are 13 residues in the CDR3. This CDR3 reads CASSPRMNTEAFF. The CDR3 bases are TGTGCCAGCAGCCCAAGGATGAACACTGAAGCTTTCTTT.

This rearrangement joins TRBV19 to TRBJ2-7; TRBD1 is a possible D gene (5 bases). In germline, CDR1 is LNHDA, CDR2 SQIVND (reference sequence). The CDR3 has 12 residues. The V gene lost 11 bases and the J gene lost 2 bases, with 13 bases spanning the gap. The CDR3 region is CASRGQAYEQYF. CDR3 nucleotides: TGTGCCTCGCGAGGACAAGCCTACGAGCAGTACTTC.

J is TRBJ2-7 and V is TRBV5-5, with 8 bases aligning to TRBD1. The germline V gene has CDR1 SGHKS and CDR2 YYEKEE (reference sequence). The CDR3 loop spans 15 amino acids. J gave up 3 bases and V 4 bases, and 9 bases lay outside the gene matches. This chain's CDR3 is CASSPPQGGGYEQYF. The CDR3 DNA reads TGTGCCAGCAGCCCACCACAGGGGGGTGGCTACGAGCAGTACTTC.

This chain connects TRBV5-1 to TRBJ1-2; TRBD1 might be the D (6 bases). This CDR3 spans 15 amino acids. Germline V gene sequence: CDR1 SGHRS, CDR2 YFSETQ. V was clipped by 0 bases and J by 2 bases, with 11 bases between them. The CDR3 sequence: CASSLDPGANYGYTF. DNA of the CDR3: TGCGCCAGCAGCTTGGACCCGGGGGCGAACTATGGCTACACCTTC.

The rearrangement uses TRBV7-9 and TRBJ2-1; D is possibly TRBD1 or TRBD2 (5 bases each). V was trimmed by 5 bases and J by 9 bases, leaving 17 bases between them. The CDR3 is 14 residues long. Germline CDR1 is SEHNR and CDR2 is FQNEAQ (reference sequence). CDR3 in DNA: TGTGCCAGCAGCCCCCGGGACCCCCGTACTGAGCAGTTCTTC. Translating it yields CASSPRDPRTEQFF.

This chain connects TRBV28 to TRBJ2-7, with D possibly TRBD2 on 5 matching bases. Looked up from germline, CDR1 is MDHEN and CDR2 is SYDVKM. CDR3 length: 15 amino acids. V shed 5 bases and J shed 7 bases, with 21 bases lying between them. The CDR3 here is CASSPLAVSSLEQYF. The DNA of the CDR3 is TGTGCCAGCAGTCCCCTAGCCGTGTCGTCGTTGGAGCAGTACTTC. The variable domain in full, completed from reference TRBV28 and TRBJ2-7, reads DVKVTQSSRYLVKRTGEKVFLECVQDMDHENMFWYRQDPGLGLRLIYFSYDVKMKEKGDIPEGYSVSREKKERFSLILESASTNQTSMYLCASSPLAVSSLEQYFGPGTRLTVT.

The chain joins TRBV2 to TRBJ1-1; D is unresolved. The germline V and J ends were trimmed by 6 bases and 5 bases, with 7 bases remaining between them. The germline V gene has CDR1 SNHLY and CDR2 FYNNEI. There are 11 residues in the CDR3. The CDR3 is CASRGGTEAFF. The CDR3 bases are TGTGCCAGCAGGGGTGGGACTGAAGCTTTCTTT.

CDR3 protein: CASRRGGGSNQPQHF. The CDR3, as DNA: TGTGCCAGCAGAAGAGGGGGGGGTAGCAATCAGCCCCAGCATTTT. This chain uses TRBV6-5 with TRBJ1-5; a weak D match, TRBD1 (6 bases). The CDR3 extends over 15 amino acids. Deletions cut 6 bases from V and 0 bases from J, with 12 bases between. Germline CDR1 and CDR2: MNHEY and SVGAGI.

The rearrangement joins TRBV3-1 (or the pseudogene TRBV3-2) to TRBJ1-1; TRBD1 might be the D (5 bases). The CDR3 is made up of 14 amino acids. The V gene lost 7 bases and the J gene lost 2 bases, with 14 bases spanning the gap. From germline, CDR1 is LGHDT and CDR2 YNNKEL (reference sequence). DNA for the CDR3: TGTGCCAGCACCGTGGGGACGGGAAACACTGAAGCTTTCTTT. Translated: CASTVGTGNTEAFF.